This T cell receptor (beta chain) was captured by sequencing in a study of a mutant IDH1 vaccine in newly diagnosed glioma. Remarks on this clone: Its antigen remains unidentified.

Libraries were prepared by immunoSEQ multiplex PCR; TCRdb keeps only in-frame clonotypes and omits some of them. This table holds 50,000 to 70,000 clones, 80% to 85% found once. Time point here: week 35, safety follow-up. Doses consisted of 300 ug of mutant IDH1 20-mer peptide each, paired with topical imiquimod. The source material was PBMCs, sampled from a glioma patient whose treatment included an IDH1 peptide vaccine. The source of this sequence is a man younger than 45 with glioma.

CDR3 loop: CASSKILATLGKNIQYF. The CDR3 DNA reads as TGTGCCAGCAGCAAAATTTTAGCGACCCTAGGCAAAAACATTCAGTACTTC. The chain carries TRBV21-1 and TRBJ2-4; TRBD2, the D gene given by the table, was not confirmed from the DNA. TRBV21-1 is termed a pseudogene. The CDR3 has 17 residues.